This T cell receptor (beta chain) was profiled in a study of blood T cells in healthy people across ages (dated by TCRdb to the mid-2010s). Turning to the overall study: In model experiments, template switching captured about one uniquely barcoded TCR beta cDNA molecule for every two T cells. To track age-related changes in TCR beta repertoire diversity, the study relied on deep sequencing normalized with unique cDNA molecular identifiers. Four age groups were formed from the donors: young (average roughly 15 years), middle-aged (around 41), aged (62) and long-lived (less than 85). To avoid experimental bias, donors of different ages were spread randomly across the sequencing lanes. Using the same blood draw, the study looked at two additional independent replicas of 1 million unique cDNA reads for two donors, one aged 18 to 30 and the other aged 80 or older.

The donors were 40 or so Caucasian individuals from Russia, aged about 6 to 100 years, who were systemically healthy. About 9.8 milliliters of peripheral blood were drawn from each donor into EDTA-treated Vacutainer tubes. PBMCs were isolated by Ficoll-Paque density-gradient centrifugation, with at least 6 million obtained per sample. Total RNA, at least 6 micrograms per sample, was extracted from PBMCs with Trizol reagent. The percentages of naive CD45RAhigh/CD27high T cells were determined by flow cytometry on a PBMC aliquot from every donor. Study-wide conclusions, independent of this receptor: Since profiling was done on bulk unsorted PBMCs, naive and antigen-experienced compartments could not be conclusively compared. Estimates of total diversity based on one million sequenced T cells were regarded as lower bounds and as underestimates. Observed TCR beta diversity per million T cells fell roughly linearly with age, and a significant reduction was already apparent by age roughly 40. Because donor CMV infection status was unknown, age-related changes in expanded clonotypes were potentially confounded. A strong correlation was found between observed TCR beta diversity and the percentage of naive T cells measured by flow cytometry. Compared with the aged group, the long-lived group had more naive CD4+ T cells, fewer expanded clones and increased TCR diversity, suggesting age selection.

Germline trimming amounts to 6 bases on V and 1 base on J, with 9 as the count of junction bases outside the gene matches. From its cysteine to its phenylalanine, the CDR3 spans 17 amino acids. Solely the CDR3 DNA is kept, with 51 bases framed from the first base. In the germline V gene (reference sequence), CDR1 corresponds to DFQATT and CDR2 to SNEGSKA. Libraries were made using 5' RACE. This sample was sequenced with an Illumina HiSeq 2500. The second PCR ran for about 6 to 11 cycles and used a J-beta primer mix along with a sample-barcoded 5' primer. A unique molecular identifier was introduced onto each TCR beta cDNA molecule by a template-switch 5' adaptor carrying 12 random nucleotides. Each sample yielded at least 2.5 million CDR3-containing paired-end reads. First-strand cDNA synthesis was performed from all RNA using the Mint cDNA synthesis kit, with priming by a TRBC-specific oligonucleotide. All cDNA was treated with uracil-DNA glycosylase and then went through a first 18-cycle PCR with the universal primers M1SS and BC2_uni_R. The authors' pipeline ran thus. For normalization, 1 million high-quality reads, each with a distinct molecular identifier, were randomly selected from each sample. Instead of being binned into consensus sequences, reads that shared molecular identifiers were thrown out. MiTCR, run with a Q25 quality threshold and the strictest error-elimination algorithm, handled CDR3 identification, clonotype clustering and error correction. A nonparametric unseen species model using Euler transformation provided a lower-bound estimate of total TCR beta diversity. TCRdb trimmed the raw reads at Q25, called clones with MiXCR and kept productive beta chains. All rows with the same CDR3 protein become a single entry with the most common DNA and genes. None of the V and J calls come from the authors' own analysis; TCRdb made them. The sample table lists 550,000 to 750,000 distinct CDR3 sequences, over 20% of them with a count of one. The ten biggest clones cover roughly 3.6% of the sample.

Turning to this clonotype: Its specific antigen is unknown. Base-call qualities are not available, and no considerably larger clone is one nucleotide away.

Sequenced: blood. The chain is encoded by TRBV20-1 joined to TRBJ2-4, with TRBD2 matching 13 junction bases. The origin of this receptor is a man between 70 and 80 years old in good health. CDR3 region: CSALTSGRAGAKNIQYF. The DNA sequence is as follows: TGCAGTGCCCTTACTAGCGGGAGGGCCGGGGCCAAAAACATTCAGTACTTC.